This passage covers 5 T cell receptor beta chains from one sample sequenced in a study of shared clonotypes between healthy human individuals. Produced via immunoSEQ multiplex PCR; TCRdb's table is partial and in-frame only. The sample has more than 2 million clones; roughly 95% are singletons. Sequences were obtained from naive CD4+ T cells sorted from blood. Subset in this sample: CD45RA+ positively selected. The receptors derive from a man younger than 30 in good health.

J is TRBJ2-7 and V is TRBV13; D is uncertain. V was cut by 5 bases and J by 3 bases, with 14 bases left in between. Looked up from germline, CDR1 is PRHDT and CDR2 is FYEKMQ (reference sequence). The CDR3 sequence is 14 residues long. The DNA for the CDR3 is TGTGCCAGCAGCCCCACCGTTACGGGCTACGAGCAGTACTTC. Its translation is CASSPTVTGYEQYF.

The chain employs TRBV30 and TRBJ2-5; D unclear. Trimming took 1 base from V and 4 from J, leaving 10 bases between them. Germline V CDR1 and CDR2: GTSNPN, SVGIG (reference sequence). CDR3 size: 13 residues. The CDR3 coding sequence is TGTGCCTGGAGTGAAATCCGTCGAGAGACCCAGTACTTC. Protein: CAWSEIRRETQYF.

This clone has only one observation. This chain connects TRBV7-9 to TRBJ2-7, with 9 bases fitting TRBD1. The CDR3 contains 16 residues. V gave up 5 bases and J gave up 6 bases; unmatched junction bases: 14. From germline, CDR1 is SEHNR and CDR2 FQNEAQ (reference sequence). The CDR3 is CASSPLVRTGVGEQYF. The DNA for the CDR3 is TGTGCCAGCAGCCCACTTGTCAGGACAGGGGTGGGCGAGCAGTACTTC.

The chain combines TRBV25-1 with TRBJ2-3, with 8 bases that match TRBD2. Germline CDR1 and CDR2: MGHDK and SYGVNS. Trimming cost V 10 bases and J 0 bases; bases outside gene matches: 6. The CDR3 runs to 14 residues. Here the CDR3 reads CATALAASTDTQYF. In nucleotides, the CDR3 is TGTGCCACCGCACTAGCGGCAAGCACAGATACGCAGTATTTT.

This clone was observed once. V gene TRBV6-1 combines with J gene TRBJ1-1; D gene unclear. Trimming removed 4 bases from V and 6 bases from J, with 15 bases in between. CDR3 length: 14 amino acids. CDR1 is MNHNS and CDR2 is SASEGT in the germline V gene. The CDR3 region is CASSVGVINPEAFF. The CDR3 bases are TGTGCCAGCAGTGTCGGGGTAATAAACCCTGAAGCTTTCTTT.